The entry below describes one TCR beta chain. This specimen comes from a study of control samples from healthy donors and cancer patients. TCRdb keeps only in-frame clones here, not all; method: immunoSEQ multiplex PCR. This table holds around 99,000 clones, less than 95% found once. The J segment lost 10 bases and the V segment lost 3 bases, leaving 8 bases of the junction unmatched. The CDR3 is made up of 15 amino acids. Germline assignment: CDR1 SNHLY and CDR2 FYNNEI. The rearrangement joins TRBV2 to TRBJ1-6, with TRBD1 matching 8 bases. Source material: blood. This sequence originates from a human donor in good health. The donor label of this sample is uncertain. The DNA for the CDR3 is TGTGCCAGCAGTGACCGCAGGGGGCTAGGCTCACCCCTCCACTTT. Translated: CASSDRRGLGSPLHF.